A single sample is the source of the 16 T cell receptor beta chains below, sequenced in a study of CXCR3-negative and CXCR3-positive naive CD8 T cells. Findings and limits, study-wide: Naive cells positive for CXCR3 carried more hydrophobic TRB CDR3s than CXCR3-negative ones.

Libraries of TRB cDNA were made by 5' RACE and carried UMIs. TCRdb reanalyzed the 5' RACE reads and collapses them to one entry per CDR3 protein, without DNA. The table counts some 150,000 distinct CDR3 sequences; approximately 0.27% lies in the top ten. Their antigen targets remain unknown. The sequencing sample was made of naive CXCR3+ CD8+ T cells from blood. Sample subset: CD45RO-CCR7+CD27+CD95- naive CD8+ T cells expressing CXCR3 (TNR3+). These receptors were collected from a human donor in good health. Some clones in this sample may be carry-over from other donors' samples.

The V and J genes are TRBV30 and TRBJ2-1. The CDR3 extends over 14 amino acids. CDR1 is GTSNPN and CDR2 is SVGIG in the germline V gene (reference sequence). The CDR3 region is CGVLGMSSYNEQFF.

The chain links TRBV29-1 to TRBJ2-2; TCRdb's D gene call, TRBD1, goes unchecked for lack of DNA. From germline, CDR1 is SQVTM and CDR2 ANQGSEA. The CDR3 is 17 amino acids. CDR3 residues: CSVEDLGTGGASGELFF.

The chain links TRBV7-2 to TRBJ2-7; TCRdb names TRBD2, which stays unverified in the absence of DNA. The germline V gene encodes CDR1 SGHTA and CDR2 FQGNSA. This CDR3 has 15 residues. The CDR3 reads CASSFASGSSYEQYF.

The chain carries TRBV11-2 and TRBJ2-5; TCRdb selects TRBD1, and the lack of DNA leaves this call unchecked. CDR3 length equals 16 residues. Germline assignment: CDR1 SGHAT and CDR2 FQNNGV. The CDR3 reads CASSLPTGDYQETQYF.

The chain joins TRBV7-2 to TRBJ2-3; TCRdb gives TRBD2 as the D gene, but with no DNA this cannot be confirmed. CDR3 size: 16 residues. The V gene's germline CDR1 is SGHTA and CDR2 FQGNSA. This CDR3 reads CASSLVTSGVTDTQYF.

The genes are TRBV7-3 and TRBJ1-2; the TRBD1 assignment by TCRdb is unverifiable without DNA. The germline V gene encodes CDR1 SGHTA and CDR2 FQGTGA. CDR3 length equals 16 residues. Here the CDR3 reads CASSLNPRDRGHGYTF. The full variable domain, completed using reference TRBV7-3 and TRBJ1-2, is GAGVSQTPSNKVTEKGKYVELRCDPISGHTALYWYRQSLGQGPEFLIYFQGTGAADDSGLPNDRFFAVRPEGSVSTLKIQRTERGDSAVYLCASSLNPRDRGHGYTFGSGTRLTVV.

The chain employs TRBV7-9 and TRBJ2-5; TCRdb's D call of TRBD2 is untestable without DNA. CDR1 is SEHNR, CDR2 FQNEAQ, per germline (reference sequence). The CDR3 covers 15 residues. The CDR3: CASSPRTSRQETQYF.

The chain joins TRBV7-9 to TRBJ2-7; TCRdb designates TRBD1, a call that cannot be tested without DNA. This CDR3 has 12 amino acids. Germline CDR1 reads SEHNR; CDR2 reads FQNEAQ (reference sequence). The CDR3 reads CASSDGTDEQYF.

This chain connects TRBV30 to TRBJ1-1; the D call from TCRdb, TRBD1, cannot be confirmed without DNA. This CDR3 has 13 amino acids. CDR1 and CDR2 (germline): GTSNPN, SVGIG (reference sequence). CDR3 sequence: CACSGTGSTEAFF.

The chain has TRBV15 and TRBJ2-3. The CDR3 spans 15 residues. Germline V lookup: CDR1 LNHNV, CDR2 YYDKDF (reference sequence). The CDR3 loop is CATSRGRTSTDTQYF.

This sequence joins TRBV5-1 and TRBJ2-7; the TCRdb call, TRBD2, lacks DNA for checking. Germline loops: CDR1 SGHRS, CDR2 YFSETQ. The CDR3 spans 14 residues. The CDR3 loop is CASSELAGDTEQYF.

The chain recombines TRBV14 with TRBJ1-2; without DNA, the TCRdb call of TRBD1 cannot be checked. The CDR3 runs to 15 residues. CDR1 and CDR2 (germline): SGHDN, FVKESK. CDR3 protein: CASSQSGQGFYGYTF.

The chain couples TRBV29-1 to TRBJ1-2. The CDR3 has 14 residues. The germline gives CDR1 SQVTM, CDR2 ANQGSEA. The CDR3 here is CSVEGRGAHYGYTF.

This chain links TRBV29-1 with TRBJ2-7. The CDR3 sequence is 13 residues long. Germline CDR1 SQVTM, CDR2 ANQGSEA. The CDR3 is CSVDDPFSYEQYF.

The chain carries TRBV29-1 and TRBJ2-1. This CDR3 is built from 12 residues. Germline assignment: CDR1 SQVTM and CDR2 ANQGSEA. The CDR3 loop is CSVEVSRNEQFF.

The chain's CDR3 is CSVEPPGEGYEQYF. The rearrangement joins TRBV29-1 to TRBJ2-7; checking the TCRdb D call of TRBD1 is not possible without DNA. The CDR3 spans 14 residues. Germline assignment: CDR1 SQVTM and CDR2 ANQGSEA.